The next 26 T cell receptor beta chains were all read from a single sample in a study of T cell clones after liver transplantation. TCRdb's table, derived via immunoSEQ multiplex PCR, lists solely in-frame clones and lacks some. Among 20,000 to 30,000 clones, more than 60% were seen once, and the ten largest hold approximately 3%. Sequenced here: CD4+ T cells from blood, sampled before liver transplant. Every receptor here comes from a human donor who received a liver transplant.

In nucleotides, the CDR3 is TGTGCCAGCAGCCCAAGGGGGGGGGACTCCGAGCAGTTCTTC. Its protein product is CASSPRGGDSEQFF. The gene calls are TRBV7-2 and TRBJ2-1, with D perhaps TRBD2 (7 bases). Germline CDR1 reads SGHTA; CDR2 reads FQGNSA. Trimming pared 5 bases from V and 10 bases from J, leaving 18 bases between. This CDR3 has 14 residues.

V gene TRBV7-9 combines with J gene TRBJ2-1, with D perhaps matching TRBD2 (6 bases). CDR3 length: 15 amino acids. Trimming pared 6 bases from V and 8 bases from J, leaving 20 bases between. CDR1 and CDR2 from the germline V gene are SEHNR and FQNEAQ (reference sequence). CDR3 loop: CASSRPGLGMDEQFF. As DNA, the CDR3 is TGTGCCAGCAGTCGACCGGGACTTGGGATGGATGAGCAGTTCTTC.

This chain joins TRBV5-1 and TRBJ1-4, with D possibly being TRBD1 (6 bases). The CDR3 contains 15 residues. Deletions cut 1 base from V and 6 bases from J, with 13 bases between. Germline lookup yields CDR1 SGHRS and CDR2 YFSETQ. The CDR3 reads CASSLFRGRDEKLFF. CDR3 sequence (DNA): TGCGCCAGCAGCTTGTTCAGGGGTAGGGATGAAAAACTGTTTTTT.

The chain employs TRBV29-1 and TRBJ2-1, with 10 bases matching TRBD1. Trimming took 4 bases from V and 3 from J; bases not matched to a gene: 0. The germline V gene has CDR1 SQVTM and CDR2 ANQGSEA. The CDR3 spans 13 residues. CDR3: CSVGTGGYNEQFF. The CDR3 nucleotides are TGCAGCGTTGGGACAGGGGGCTACAATGAGCAGTTCTTC.

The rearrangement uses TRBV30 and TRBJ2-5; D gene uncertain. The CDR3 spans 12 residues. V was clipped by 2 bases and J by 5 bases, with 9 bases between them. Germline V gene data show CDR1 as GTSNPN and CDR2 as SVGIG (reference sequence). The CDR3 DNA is TGTGCCTGGAGTCCCACCGAGGAGACCCAGTACTTC. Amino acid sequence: CAWSPTEETQYF.

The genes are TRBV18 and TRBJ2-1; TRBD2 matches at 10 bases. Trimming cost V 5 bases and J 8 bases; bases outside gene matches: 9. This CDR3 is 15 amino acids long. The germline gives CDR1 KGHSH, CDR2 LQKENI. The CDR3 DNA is TGTGCCAGCTCAACAAGACCGGGACTAGCGTATGAGCAGTTCTTC. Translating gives CASSTRPGLAYEQFF.

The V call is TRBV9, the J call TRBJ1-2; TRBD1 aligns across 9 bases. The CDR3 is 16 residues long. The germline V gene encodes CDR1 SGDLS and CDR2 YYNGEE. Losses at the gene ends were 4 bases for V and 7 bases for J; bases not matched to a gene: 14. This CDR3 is CASSRTGTGMSGGYTF. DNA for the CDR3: TGTGCCAGCAGCAGAACCGGGACAGGGATGTCGGGTGGCTACACCTTC.

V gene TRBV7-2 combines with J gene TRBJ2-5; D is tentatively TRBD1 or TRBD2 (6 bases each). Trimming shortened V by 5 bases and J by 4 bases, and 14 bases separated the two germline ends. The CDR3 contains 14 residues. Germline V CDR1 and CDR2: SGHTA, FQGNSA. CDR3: CASSPWGAGETQYF. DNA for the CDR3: TGTGCCAGCAGCCCCTGGGGGGCGGGAGAGACCCAGTACTTC.

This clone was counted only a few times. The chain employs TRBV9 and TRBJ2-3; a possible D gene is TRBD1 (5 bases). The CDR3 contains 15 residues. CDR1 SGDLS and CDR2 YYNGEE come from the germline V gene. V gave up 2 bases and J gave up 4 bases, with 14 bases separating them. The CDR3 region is CASSVSQASADTQYF. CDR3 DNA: TGTGCCAGCAGCGTGTCACAGGCCTCCGCAGATACGCAGTATTTT.

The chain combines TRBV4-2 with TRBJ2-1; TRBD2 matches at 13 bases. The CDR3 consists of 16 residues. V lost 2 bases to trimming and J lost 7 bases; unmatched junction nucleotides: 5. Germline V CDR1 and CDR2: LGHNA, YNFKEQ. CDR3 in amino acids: CASSQRLAGGGNEQFF. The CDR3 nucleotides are TGTGCCAGCAGCCAACGACTAGCGGGGGGAGGGAATGAGCAGTTCTTC.

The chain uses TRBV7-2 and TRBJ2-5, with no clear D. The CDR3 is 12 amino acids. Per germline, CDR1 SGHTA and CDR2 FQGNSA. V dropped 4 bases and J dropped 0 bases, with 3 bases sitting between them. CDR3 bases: TGTGCCAGCAGCTCGGACCAAGAGACCCAGTACTTC. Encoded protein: CASSSDQETQYF.

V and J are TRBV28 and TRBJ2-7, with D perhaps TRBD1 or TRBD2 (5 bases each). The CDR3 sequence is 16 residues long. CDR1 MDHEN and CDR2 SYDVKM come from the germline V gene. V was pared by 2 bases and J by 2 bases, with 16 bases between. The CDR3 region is CASSLGAGAGTYEQYF. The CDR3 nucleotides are TGTGCCAGCAGTTTAGGGGCCGGGGCAGGGACCTACGAGCAGTACTTC. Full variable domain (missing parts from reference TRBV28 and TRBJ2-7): DVKVTQSSRYLVKRTGEKVFLECVQDMDHENMFWYRQDPGLGLRLIYFSYDVKMKEKGDIPEGYSVSREKKERFSLILESASTNQTSMYLCASSLGAGAGTYEQYFGPGTRLTVT.

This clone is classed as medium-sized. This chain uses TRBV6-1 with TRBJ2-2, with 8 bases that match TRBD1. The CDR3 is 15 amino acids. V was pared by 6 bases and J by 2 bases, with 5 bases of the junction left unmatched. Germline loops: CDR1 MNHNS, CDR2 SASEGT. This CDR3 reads CASRDRGQNTGELFF. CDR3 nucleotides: TGTGCCAGCAGAGACAGGGGCCAAAACACCGGGGAGCTGTTTTTT.

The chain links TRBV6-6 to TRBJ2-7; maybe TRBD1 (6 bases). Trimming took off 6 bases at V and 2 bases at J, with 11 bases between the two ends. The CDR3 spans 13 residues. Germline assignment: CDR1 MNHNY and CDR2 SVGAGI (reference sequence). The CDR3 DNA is TGTGCCAGCAGCCAGCGGACAGCCTACGAGCAGTACTTC. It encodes CASSQRTAYEQYF.

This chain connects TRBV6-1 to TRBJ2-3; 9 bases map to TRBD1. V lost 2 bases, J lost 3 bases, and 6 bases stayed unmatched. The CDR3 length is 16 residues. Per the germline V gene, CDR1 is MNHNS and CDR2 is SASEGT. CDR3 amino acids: CASSELEGQGTDTQYF. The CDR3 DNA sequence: TGTGCCAGCAGTGAACTGGAGGGACAGGGTACAGATACGCAGTATTTT.

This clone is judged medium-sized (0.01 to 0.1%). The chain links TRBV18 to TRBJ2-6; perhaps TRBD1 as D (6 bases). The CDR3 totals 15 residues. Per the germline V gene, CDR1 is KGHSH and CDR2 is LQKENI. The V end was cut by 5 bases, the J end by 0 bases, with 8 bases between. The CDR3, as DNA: TGTGCCAGCTCAGGACAGCCCTCTGGGGCCAACGTCCTGACTTTC. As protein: CASSGQPSGANVLTF. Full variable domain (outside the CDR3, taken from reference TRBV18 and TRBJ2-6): NAGVMQNPRHLVRRRGQEARLRCSPMKGHSHVYWYRQLPEEGLKFMVYLQKENIIDESGMPKERFSAEFPKEGPSILRIQQVVRGDSAAYFCASSGQPSGANVLTFGAGSRLTVL.

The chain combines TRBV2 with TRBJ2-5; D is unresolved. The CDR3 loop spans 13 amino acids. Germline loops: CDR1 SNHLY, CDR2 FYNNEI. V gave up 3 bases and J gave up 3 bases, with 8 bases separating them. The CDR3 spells CASSEQQKETQYF. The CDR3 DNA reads TGTGCCAGCAGTGAGCAGCAAAAAGAGACCCAGTACTTC.

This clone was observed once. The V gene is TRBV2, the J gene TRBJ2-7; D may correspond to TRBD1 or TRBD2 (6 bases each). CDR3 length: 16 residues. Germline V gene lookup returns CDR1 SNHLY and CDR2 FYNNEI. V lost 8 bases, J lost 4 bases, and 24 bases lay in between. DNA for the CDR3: TGTGCCAGCGGGGGGCCAGTGGCGGTGGGATCATACGAGCAGTACTTC. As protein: CASGGPVAVGSYEQYF.

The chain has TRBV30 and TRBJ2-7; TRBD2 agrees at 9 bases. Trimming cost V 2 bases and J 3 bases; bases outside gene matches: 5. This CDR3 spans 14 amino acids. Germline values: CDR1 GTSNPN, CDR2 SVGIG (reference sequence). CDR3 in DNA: TGTGCCTGGAGTACGGCGGGGGGGGGCTACGAGCAGTACTTC. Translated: CAWSTAGGGYEQYF.

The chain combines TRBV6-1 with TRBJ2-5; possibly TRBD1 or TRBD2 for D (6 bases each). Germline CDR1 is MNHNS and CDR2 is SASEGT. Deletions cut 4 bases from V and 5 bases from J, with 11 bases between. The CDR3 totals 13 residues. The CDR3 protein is CASSGGAGETQYF. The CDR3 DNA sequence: TGTGCCAGCAGTGGGGGGGCCGGGGAGACCCAGTACTTC.

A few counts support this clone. In DNA form, the CDR3 reads TGCGCCAGCAACCCAACTAGCGGGAGCTACACCGGGGAGCTGTTTTTT. It specifies CASNPTSGSYTGELFF. The V call is TRBV5-1, the J call TRBJ2-2; 11 nucleotides agree with TRBD2. This CDR3 is 16 amino acids long. The germline gives CDR1 SGHRS, CDR2 YFSETQ. The trim removed 6 bases at V and 3 bases at J, leaving 7 bases unmatched.

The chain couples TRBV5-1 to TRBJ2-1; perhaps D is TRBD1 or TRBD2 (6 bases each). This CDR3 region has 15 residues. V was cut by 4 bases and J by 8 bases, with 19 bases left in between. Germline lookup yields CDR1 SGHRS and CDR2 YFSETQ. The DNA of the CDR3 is TGCGCCAGCAGCCCCGGGGGCGGGATTGGCGATGAGCAGTTCTTC. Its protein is CASSPGGGIGDEQFF.

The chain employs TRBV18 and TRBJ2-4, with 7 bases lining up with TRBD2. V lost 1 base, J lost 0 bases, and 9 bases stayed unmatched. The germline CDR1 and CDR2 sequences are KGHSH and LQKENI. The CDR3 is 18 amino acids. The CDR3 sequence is CASSPLSAGDLAKNIQYF. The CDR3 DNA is TGTGCCAGCTCACCACTTTCCGCGGGGGACCTAGCCAAAAACATTCAGTACTTC. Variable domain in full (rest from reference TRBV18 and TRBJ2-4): NAGVMQNPRHLVRRRGQEARLRCSPMKGHSHVYWYRQLPEEGLKFMVYLQKENIIDESGMPKERFSAEFPKEGPSILRIQQVVRGDSAAYFCASSPLSAGDLAKNIQYFGAGTRLSVL.

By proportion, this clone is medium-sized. CDR3 in amino acids: CSALTGPYEQYF. The CDR3 DNA follows: TGCAGCGCCTTGACAGGCCCCTACGAGCAGTACTTC. V gene TRBV29-1 combines with J gene TRBJ2-7, with D maybe TRBD1 (6 bases). The V end was cut by 7 bases, the J end by 2 bases, with 12 bases between. Germline loops: CDR1 SQVTM, CDR2 ANQGSEA. CDR3 length: 12 residues.

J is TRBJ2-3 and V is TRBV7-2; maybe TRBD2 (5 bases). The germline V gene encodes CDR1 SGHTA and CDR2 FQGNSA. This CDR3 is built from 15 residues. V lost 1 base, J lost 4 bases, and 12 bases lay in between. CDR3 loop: CASSLVGGPPDTQYF. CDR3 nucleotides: TGTGCCAGCAGCTTAGTGGGCGGGCCCCCAGATACGCAGTATTTT.

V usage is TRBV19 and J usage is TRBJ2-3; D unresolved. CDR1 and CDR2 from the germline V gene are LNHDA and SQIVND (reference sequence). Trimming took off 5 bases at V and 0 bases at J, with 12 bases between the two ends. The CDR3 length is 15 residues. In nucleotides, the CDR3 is TGTGCCAGTAGTGCTCAGTGGCCTAGCACAGATACGCAGTATTTT. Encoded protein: CASSAQWPSTDTQYF.